The rows below give T cell receptor beta chains drawn from one sample of a study of OX40 agonist ivuxolimab in advanced cancers. The table came from immunoSEQ multiplex PCR; TCRdb's copy has only in-frame clones and leaves some out. Altogether around 69,000 clones are present, about 80% being singletons, with the ten largest covering 0.65% to 0.85%. Sequenced material: CD4+ or CD8+ T cells sorted from blood, taken in a trial of the OX40 agonist ivuxolimab. These receptors came from an adult with an advanced solid tumor such as melanoma, head and neck, liver or kidney cancer. Each CDR3 is given with its conserved first and last residue. Each record gives: CDR3 length, D gene, J gene, clone size, V gene, CDR3 protein, CDR3 DNA. D genes are given only for firm matches. Clone size is not always given. Where it is, it says once, few, many or a class for expanded clones.

14,-,TRBJ1-3,-,TRBV5-1,CASSLTDSGNTIYF,TGCGCCAGCAGCTTGACAGACTCTGGAAACACCATATATTTT
15,TRBD2,TRBJ2-1,-,TRBV5-3,CARSTESGGYNEQFF,TGTGCCAGAAGCACCGAGAGCGGGGGGTACAATGAGCAGTTCTTC
13,-,TRBJ2-5,-,TRBV5-1,CASSLQRWETQYF,TGCGCCAGCAGCTTACAGCGGTGGGAGACCCAGTACTTC
14,-,TRBJ1-1,-,TRBV18,CASSPQSQNTEAFF,TGTGCCAGCTCACCACAGAGTCAGAACACTGAAGCTTTCTTT
10,-,TRBJ2-1,-,TRBV29-1,CSGAFYEQFF,TGCAGCGGGGCATTCTATGAGCAGTTCTTC
12,-,TRBJ2-5,-,TRBV6-1,CASSEALWTQYF,TGTGCCAGCAGTGAAGCGCTGTGGACCCAGTACTTC
14,TRBD1,TRBJ1-3,-,TRBV5-1,CASSPGQGTNTIYF,TGCGCCAGCAGCCCGGGACAGGGTACAAACACCATATATTTT
13,-,TRBJ2-5,-,TRBV10-3,CAISESMEETQYF,TGTGCCATCAGTGAGTCGATGGAAGAGACCCAGTACTTC
13,-,TRBJ1-1,few,TRBV19,CASSIDRGIDAFF,TGTGCCAGTAGTATAGATCGGGGAATTGACGCTTTCTTT
13,-,TRBJ2-7,-,TRBV7-9,CASSSYGPYEQYF,TGTGCCAGCAGCTCATATGGCCCCTACGAGCAGTACTTC
14,-,TRBJ1-1,-,TRBV7-8,CASSLEGGGTEAFF,TGTGCCAGCAGCTTAGAAGGGGGTGGGACTGAAGCTTTCTTT
13,-,TRBJ2-3,once,TRBV7-2,CASSPRSSDTQYF,TGTGCCAGCAGCCCCCGTAGTTCAGATACGCAGTATTTT
15,-,TRBJ1-3,-,TRBV7-8,CASSLTGISGNTIYF,TGTGCCAGCAGCTTAACTGGGATTTCTGGAAACACCATATATTTT
12,-,TRBJ2-7,-,TRBV6-6,CASSSVNYEQYF,TGTGCCAGCAGTTCCGTCAACTACGAGCAGTACTTC
15,-,TRBJ2-7,-,TRBV6-5,CASSGPGPLIYEQYF,TGTGCCAGCAGTGGACCAGGGCCCCTGATCTACGAGCAGTACTTC
17,-,TRBJ2-1,-,TRBV18,CASSPRGAGSSYNEQFF,TGTGCCAGCTCACCACGGGGTGCAGGGAGCTCCTACAATGAGCAGTTCTTC
14,-,TRBJ1-1,-,TRBV7-6,CASSLSGLNTEAFF,TGTGCCAGCAGCTTATCAGGTCTGAACACTGAAGCTTTCTTT
12,-,TRBJ2-7,-,TRBV18,CASSPRRDEQYF,TGTGCCAGCTCACCCCGCCGGGACGAGCAGTACTTC
17,-,TRBJ2-3,-,TRBV5-1,CASSIYSAADPTDTQYF,TGCGCCAGCAGCATATACTCAGCGGCGGATCCGACAGATACGCAGTATTTT
17,TRBD1,TRBJ1-1,-,TRBV4-2,CASSQATPGQGNTEAFF,TGTGCCAGCAGCCAAGCAACCCCGGGACAGGGGAACACTGAAGCTTTCTTT
15,-,TRBJ1-1,-,TRBV30,CATTSPGPRNTEAFF,TGTGCCACTACATCCCCGGGACCGAGGAACACTGAAGCTTTCTTT
14,-,TRBJ2-3,-,TRBV25-1,CASSSPARTDTQYF,TGTGCCAGCAGTTCCCCGGCCCGCACAGATACGCAGTATTTT
15,-,TRBJ1-1,-,TRBV7-8,CASSLLVGANTEAFF,TGTGCCAGCAGCTTACTAGTCGGTGCGAACACTGAAGCTTTCTTT
13,-,TRBJ2-3,-,TRBV30,CARRAEGGDTQYF,TGTGCCAGACGGGCGGAGGGCGGAGATACGCAGTATTTT
15,-,TRBJ1-1,-,TRBV2,CASRRRAQWNTEAFF,TGTGCCAGCCGGAGACGGGCCCAATGGAACACTGAAGCTTTCTTT
18,-,TRBJ2-1,-,TRBV14,CASSQDRPALGAGNEQFF,TGTGCCAGCAGCCAAGATCGACCTGCACTAGGGGCGGGGAATGAGCAGTTCTTC
17,TRBD2,TRBJ2-2,-,TRBV5-1,CASSFTRGRENTGELFF,TGCGCCAGCAGCTTTACCCGCGGGAGGGAAAACACCGGGGAGCTGTTTTTT
13,-,TRBJ2-7,-,TRBV15,CATSREQGYEQYF,TGTGCCACCAGCAGAGAACAGGGTTACGAGCAGTACTTC
16,-,TRBJ2-3,-,TRBV9,CASSVGGSDEMDTQYF,TGTGCCAGCAGCGTAGGGGGTAGCGACGAAATGGATACGCAGTATTTT
13,-,TRBJ1-5,-,TRBV11-2,CASSLGSGKPQHF,TGTGCCAGCAGCTTAGGGTCCGGAAAGCCCCAGCATTTT
14,-,TRBJ1-1,-,TRBV5-1,CASSLEGRDTEAFF,TGCGCCAGCAGCTTGGAGGGGAGAGACACTGAAGCTTTCTTT
16,-,TRBJ2-2,-,TRBV2,CASSDRGATSTGELFF,TGTGCCAGCAGTGATCGGGGGGCGACTTCCACCGGGGAGCTGTTTTTT
16,TRBD2,TRBJ2-3,-,TRBV5-1,CASSPRTGEGADTQYF,TGCGCCAGCAGCCCCCGAACCGGGGAGGGAGCAGATACGCAGTATTTT
17,-,TRBJ1-6,-,TRBV11-2,CASSLDPGRSVRRPLHF,TGTGCCAGCAGCTTAGATCCTGGCAGGAGCGTTAGGAGGCCCCTCCACTTT
15,-,TRBJ2-5,-,TRBV2,CASSEGGWYQETQYF,TGTGCCAGCAGTGAAGGGGGATGGTACCAAGAGACCCAGTACTTC
15,-,TRBJ2-3,-,TRBV9,CASSVGGWATDTQYF,TGTGCCAGCAGCGTAGGCGGGTGGGCAACAGATACGCAGTATTTT
14,-,TRBJ2-3,-,TRBV19,CASIGSTRTDTQYF,TGTGCCAGTATTGGCAGTACCCGAACAGATACGCAGTATTTT
15,TRBD2,TRBJ2-1,-,TRBV11-2,CASSDYSGTYNEQFF,TGTGCCAGCAGCGATTATAGCGGGACGTACAATGAGCAGTTCTTC
17,TRBD1,TRBJ1-4,-,TRBV11-2,CASSRGTGGGINEKLFF,TGTGCCAGCAGCAGAGGGACAGGGGGCGGGATAAATGAAAAACTGTTTTTT
17,TRBD2,TRBJ2-7,-,TRBV7-2,CASSLVGTSGSSYEQYF,TGTGCCAGCAGCTTAGTGGGGACTAGCGGGAGCTCCTACGAGCAGTACTTC
14,-,TRBJ1-1,-,TRBV5-1,CASSLEGLGTEAFF,TGCGCCAGCAGCTTGGAAGGCCTGGGGACTGAAGCTTTCTTT
13,-,TRBJ1-3,-,TRBV29-1,CSVEEGGAGTIYF,TGCAGCGTTGAAGAGGGAGGGGCTGGGACCATATATTTT
12,-,TRBJ1-5,-,TRBV25-1,CASSEGRGSQHF,TGTGCCAGCAGTGAGGGCCGAGGGTCCCAGCATTTT
15,-,TRBJ2-6,-,TRBV4-2,CASSRTASGANVLTF,TGTGCCAGCAGCCGGACTGCATCCGGGGCCAACGTCCTGACTTTC
14,-,TRBJ1-2,-,TRBV6-5,CASKNLGGHYGYTF,TGTGCCAGCAAAAACTTGGGTGGACACTATGGCTACACCTTC
14,-,TRBJ2-2,-,TRBV5-1,CASAPLGNTGELFF,TGCGCCAGCGCGCCACTTGGGAACACCGGGGAGCTGTTTTTT
14,-,TRBJ2-5,-,TRBV27,CASSQSWDGETQYF,TGTGCCAGCAGCCAATCCTGGGACGGAGAGACCCAGTACTTC
14,-,TRBJ2-7,-,TRBV15,CATSTPDRLYEQYF,TGTGCCACCAGCACCCCAGACAGGCTCTACGAGCAGTACTTC